These T cell receptor beta chains were read from a single sample in a study of T cells in Graves' hyperthyroidism and ophthalmopathy. MiXCR was run by TCRdb on the multiplex PCR reads, yielding one entry per CDR3 protein. The sample yields hundreds of thousands of distinct CDR3 sequences, roughly a quarter seen once. Material: blood. Receptors originate from a woman aged 25 to 39 with Graves' ophthalmopathy. Each CDR3 is given with its conserved first and last residue. A D gene is named only where the DNA matches it firmly. Not every row has a clone size; where given, it reads once, few, many or a size class.

j_call,v_call,d_call,clone_size,cdr3_aa,cdr3_nt
TRBJ2-2,TRBV2,.,many,CASTRKGDLNTGELFF,TGTGCCAGCACCAGGAAGGGAGACCTGAACACCGGGGAGCTGTTTTTT
TRBJ1-2,TRBV28,.,.,CASTTGTIYGYTF,TGTGCCAGTACTACAGGGACCATCTATGGCTACACCTTC
TRBJ1-1,TRBV11-2,TRBD1,few,CASSPGTGRFSMNTEAFF,TGTGCCAGCAGCCCCGGGACAGGCCGTTTTTCCATGAACACTGAAGCTTTCTTT
TRBJ2-3,TRBV18,.,few,CASSPGPKHNTQYF,TGTGCCAGCTCACCGGGACCGAAACACAATACGCAGTATTTT
TRBJ1-1,TRBV5-1,TRBD1,.,CASSFVPTGANTEAFF,TGCGCCAGCAGCTTTGTACCGACAGGGGCCAACACTGAAGCTTTCTTT
TRBJ2-7,TRBV5-1,TRBD2,many,CASSLAGDQYEQYF,TGCGCCAGCAGCTTAGCGGGGGACCAATACGAGCAGTACTTC
TRBJ1-5,TRBV27,.,few,CASSTTGTRNQPQHF,TGTGCCAGCAGTACAACCGGGACAAGAAATCAGCCCCAGCATTTT
TRBJ2-7,TRBV29-1,TRBD2,many,CSVELPTSGGSYEQYF,TGCAGCGTTGAACTACCTACTAGCGGCGGCTCCTACGAGCAGTACTTC
TRBJ2-5,TRBV28,.,.,CASEQAHQETQYF,TGTGCCAGTGAACAGGCCCACCAAGAGACCCAGTACTTC
TRBJ1-2,TRBV9,.,few,CASSKRGGMDNYGYTF,TGTGCCAGCAGCAAGAGGGGGGGAATGGATAACTATGGCTACACCTTC
TRBJ1-1,TRBV6-1,.,many,CATLIPRNTEAFF,TGTGCCACCTTGATCCCCCGGAACACTGAAGCTTTCTTT
TRBJ2-2,TRBV5-1,TRBD2,many,CASSPAGGRDTGELFF,TGCGCCAGCAGCCCGGCGGGGGGAAGGGACACCGGGGAGCTGTTTTTT
TRBJ2-5,TRBV20-1,TRBD1,.,CSAKGQNLQETQYF,TGCAGTGCCAAGGGACAGAATTTGCAAGAGACCCAGTACTTC
TRBJ2-7,TRBV20-1,TRBD1,many,CSARIGTGTYEQYF,TGCAGTGCTAGAATCGGGACAGGGACCTACGAGCAGTACTTC
TRBJ2-2,TRBV6-2/TRBV6-3,TRBD2,.,CASSPRAAGGDTGELFF,TGTGCCAGCAGTCCCCGAGCAGCGGGAGGGGACACCGGGGAGCTGTTTTTT
TRBJ1-1,TRBV6-1,.,.,CASSVSGNIMRGAFF,TGTGCCAGCAGTGTATCGGGGAACATCATGAGAGGAGCTTTCTTT
TRBJ1-2,TRBV19,.,.,CASSAAANYGYTF,TGTGCCAGTAGCGCGGCGGCTAACTATGGCTACACCTTC
TRBJ1-5,TRBV6-2/TRBV6-3,.,many,CASSYPDQPQHF,TGTGCCAGCAGTTACCCCGATCAGCCCCAGCATTTT
TRBJ1-1,TRBV9,.,many,CASSLTPSAEAFF,TGTGCCAGCAGTTTGACTCCGAGCGCTGAAGCTTTCTTT
TRBJ1-1,TRBV4-3,TRBD1,few,CASSLDVPGGNTEAFF,TGCGCCAGCAGCCTAGATGTTCCAGGGGGGAACACTGAAGCTTTCTTT
TRBJ1-3,TRBV18,.,many,CASSPPGGGNTIYF,TGTGCCAGCTCACCACCCGGGGGTGGAAACACCATATATTTT
TRBJ1-1,TRBV29-1,TRBD1,.,CSVESTGGVDEAFF,TGCAGCGTTGAATCCACAGGGGGTGTGGATGAAGCTTTCTTT
TRBJ2-7,TRBV6-2/TRBV6-3,.,.,CASSYLVRIYDQYF,TGTGCCAGCAGTTATCTCGTACGGATCTACGATCAGTACTTC
TRBJ2-2,TRBV24-1,TRBD2,few,CATRSTSGGTGELFF,TGTGCCACCAGAAGTACTAGCGGGGGAACCGGGGAGCTGTTTTTT
TRBJ1-2,TRBV6-5,TRBD1,many,CASSYDRDDYYGYTF,TGTGCCAGCAGTTACGACAGGGATGATTACTATGGCTACACCTTC
TRBJ2-7,TRBV11-1,.,few,CASSPNGQYFSSYEQYF,TGTGCCAGCAGCCCAAATGGACAGTACTTTAGCTCCTACGAGCAGTACTTC
TRBJ1-2,TRBV3-1,TRBD1,.,CASSQISGGGYGYTF,TGTGCCAGCAGCCAGATCTCAGGGGGAGGCTATGGCTACACCTTC
TRBJ1-6,TRBV11-2,.,few,CASSLLGYNSPLHF,TGTGCCAGCAGCTTGCTAGGTTATAATTCACCCCTCCACTTT
TRBJ2-5,TRBV7-8,TRBD2,.,CASSLSVTSGGQETQYF,TGTGCCAGCAGCTTATCAGTAACTAGCGGGGGTCAAGAGACCCAGTACTTC
TRBJ2-7,TRBV12-3/TRBV12-4,TRBD1,many,CASSLPGTGREQYF,TGTGCCAGCAGTTTGCCCGGGACAGGGAGGGAGCAGTACTTC
TRBJ2-2,TRBV11-1,TRBD2,.,CASSSSLAGGHAGELFF,TGTGCCAGCAGCTCATCACTAGCGGGAGGGCATGCCGGGGAGCTGTTTTTT
TRBJ2-7,TRBV13,.,many,CASSRGRGNPYEQYF,TGTGCCAGCAGTCGAGGGAGAGGGAACCCCTACGAGCAGTACTTC
TRBJ2-7,TRBV6-1,.,many,CASSEFRLYEQYF,TGTGCCAGCAGTGAATTTCGTCTCTACGAGCAGTACTTC
TRBJ2-7,TRBV4-1,TRBD1,many,CASSQGQAYEQYF,TGCGCCAGCAGCCAGGGACAGGCCTACGAGCAGTACTTC
TRBJ2-7,TRBV7-2,.,many,CASTPSGSEQYF,TGTGCCAGCACCCCGTCCGGGTCCGAGCAGTACTTC
TRBJ1-5,TRBV25-1,.,few,CAIAGRGNQPQHF,TGTGCCATAGCGGGAAGGGGCAATCAGCCCCAGCATTTT
TRBJ2-6,TRBV27,.,few,CASSPPSGGYAANVLTF,TGTGCCAGCAGTCCTCCCTCTGGCGGGTACGCGGCCAACGTCCTGACTTTC
TRBJ1-2,TRBV30,.,.,CAWRGSSGNYGYTF,TGTGCCTGGAGGGGGTCGTCCGGGAACTATGGCTACACCTTC
TRBJ2-5,TRBV2,.,many,CASRQQEEGEETQYF,TGTGCCAGCAGGCAACAGGAGGAAGGGGAAGAGACCCAGTACTTC
TRBJ1-1,TRBV20-1,.,many,CSARAIYGTEAFF,TGCAGTGCTAGAGCTATTTACGGCACTGAAGCTTTCTTT
TRBJ1-3,TRBV2,.,.,CASDLSLNSGNTIYF,TGTGCCAGCGACCTCTCTCTCAACTCTGGAAACACCATATATTTT
TRBJ2-5,TRBV5-6,.,many,CASSFTAAGETQYF,TGTGCCAGCAGCTTCACGGCGGCGGGAGAGACCCAGTACTTC
TRBJ1-5,TRBV10-1,TRBD1,many,CASPADRGGQPQHF,TGCGCCAGCCCCGCGGACAGGGGAGGTCAGCCCCAGCATTTT
TRBJ2-7,TRBV6-5,TRBD2,.,CASSYLGLASYEQYF,TGTGCCAGCAGTTACTTGGGACTAGCGTCCTACGAGCAGTACTTC
TRBJ2-7,TRBV2,TRBD1,many,CASSDSRDRDSYEQYF,TGTGCCAGCAGTGACAGCCGGGACAGGGACAGTTACGAGCAGTACTTC
TRBJ2-7,TRBV10-3,TRBD2,many,CAIRAGGSSYEQYF,TGTGCCATCAGGGCGGGGGGAAGCTCCTACGAGCAGTACTTC
TRBJ1-5,TRBV20-1,TRBD1,.,CSARDSGHRGPGVSNQPQHF,TGCAGTGCTAGAGATTCGGGCCACAGGGGTCCGGGGGTTAGCAATCAGCCCCAGCATTTT
TRBJ1-5,TRBV12-3/TRBV12-4,.,.,CASRLGIPNQPQHF,TGTGCCAGCAGACTGGGTATTCCAAATCAGCCCCAGCATTTT
TRBJ1-1,TRBV9,.,.,CASSVTGDDTEAFF,TGTGCCAGCAGCGTAACCGGGGACGACACTGAAGCTTTCTTT
TRBJ2-5,TRBV11-3,.,many,CASRKRGEETQYF,TGTGCCAGCAGGAAAAGGGGGGAAGAGACCCAGTACTTC
TRBJ1-1,TRBV12-5,.,few,CASAHSTGNTEAFF,TGTGCTAGTGCCCACTCGACAGGGAACACTGAAGCTTTCTTT
TRBJ1-2,TRBV27,.,many,CASRYQTGSNYGYTF,TGTGCCAGCAGGTACCAAACAGGGTCTAACTATGGCTACACCTTC
TRBJ2-3,TRBV27,.,.,CASSQEFSDTQYF,TGTGCCAGCAGTCAGGAATTTTCAGATACGCAGTATTTT
TRBJ2-5,TRBV30,.,.,CAWTAGSHKAETQYF,TGTGCCTGGACGGCTGGGAGTCATAAAGCGGAGACCCAGTACTTC
TRBJ1-5,TRBV12-3/TRBV12-4,.,.,CASRETGSLGTQPQHF,TGTGCCAGCAGGGAAACGGGATCCCTGGGAACTCAGCCCCAGCATTTT
TRBJ2-5,TRBV19,.,few,CASSIDLRAQETQYF,TGTGCCAGTAGTATAGATCTCAGGGCCCAAGAGACCCAGTACTTC
TRBJ2-7,TRBV11-2,.,.,CASSFRGTAYEQYF,TGTGCCAGCAGCTTCCGTGGCACGGCCTACGAGCAGTACTTC